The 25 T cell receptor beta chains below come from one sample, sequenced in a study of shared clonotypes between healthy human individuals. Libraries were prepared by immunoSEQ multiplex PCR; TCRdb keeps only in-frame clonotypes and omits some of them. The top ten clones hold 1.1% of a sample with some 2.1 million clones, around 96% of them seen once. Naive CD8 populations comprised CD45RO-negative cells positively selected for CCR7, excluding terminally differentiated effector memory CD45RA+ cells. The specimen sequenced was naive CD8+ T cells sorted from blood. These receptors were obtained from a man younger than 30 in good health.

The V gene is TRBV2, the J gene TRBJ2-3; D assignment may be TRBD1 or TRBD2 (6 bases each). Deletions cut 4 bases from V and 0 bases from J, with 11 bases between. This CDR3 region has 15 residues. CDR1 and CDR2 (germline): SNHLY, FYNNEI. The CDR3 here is CASSAGDSSTDTQYF. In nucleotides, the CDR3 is TGTGCCAGCAGTGCAGGGGACTCTAGCACAGATACGCAGTATTTT.

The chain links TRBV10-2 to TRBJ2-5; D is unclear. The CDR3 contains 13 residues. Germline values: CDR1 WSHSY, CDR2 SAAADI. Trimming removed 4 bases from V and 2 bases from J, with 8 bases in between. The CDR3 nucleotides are TGCGCCAGCAGTGTGAGGATTCAAGAGACCCAGTACTTC. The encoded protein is CASSVRIQETQYF.

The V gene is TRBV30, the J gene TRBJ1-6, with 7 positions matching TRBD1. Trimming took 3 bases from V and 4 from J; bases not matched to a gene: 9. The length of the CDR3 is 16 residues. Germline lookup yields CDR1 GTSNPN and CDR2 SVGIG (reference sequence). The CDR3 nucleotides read TGTGCCTGGAGCGCCGTGCCGGGACAGTATAATTCACCCCTCCACTTT. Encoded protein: CAWSAVPGQYNSPLHF.

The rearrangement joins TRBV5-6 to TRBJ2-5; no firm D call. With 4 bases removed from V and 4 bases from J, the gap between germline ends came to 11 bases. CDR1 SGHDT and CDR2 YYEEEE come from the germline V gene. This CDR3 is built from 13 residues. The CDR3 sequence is CASSLPDSETQYF. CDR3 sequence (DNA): TGTGCCAGCAGCCTCCCAGACTCAGAGACCCAGTACTTC.

CDR3 amino acids: CASSPGQVMYQETQYF. DNA of the CDR3: TGTGCCAGCAGCCCGGGGCAGGTTATGTACCAAGAGACCCAGTACTTC. The rearrangement links TRBV9 to TRBJ2-5, with D possibly called TRBD1 or TRBD2 (5 bases each). Germline CDR1 reads SGDLS; CDR2 reads YYNGEE. The CDR3 runs 16 residues. V dropped 4 bases and J dropped 0 bases, with 16 bases sitting between them.

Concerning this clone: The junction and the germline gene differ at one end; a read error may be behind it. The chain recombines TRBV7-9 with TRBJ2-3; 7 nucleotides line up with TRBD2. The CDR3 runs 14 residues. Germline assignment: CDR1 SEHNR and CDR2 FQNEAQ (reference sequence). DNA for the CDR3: TGTGCCAGCAGCCTAGCGGCGGGCCCAGATACGCAGTATTTT. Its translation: CASSLAAGPDTQYF.

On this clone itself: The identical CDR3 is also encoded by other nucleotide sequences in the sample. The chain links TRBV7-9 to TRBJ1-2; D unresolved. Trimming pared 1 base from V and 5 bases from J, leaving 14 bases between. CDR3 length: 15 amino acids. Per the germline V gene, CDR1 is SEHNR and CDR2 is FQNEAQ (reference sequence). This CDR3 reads CASSLGHSVAYGYTF. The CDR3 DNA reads TGTGCCAGCAGCTTAGGGCACAGCGTGGCGTATGGCTACACCTTC.

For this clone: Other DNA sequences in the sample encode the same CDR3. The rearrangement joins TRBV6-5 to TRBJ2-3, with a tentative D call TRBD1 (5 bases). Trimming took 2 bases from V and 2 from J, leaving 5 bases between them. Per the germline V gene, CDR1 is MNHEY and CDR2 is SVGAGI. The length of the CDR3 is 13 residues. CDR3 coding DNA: TGTGCCAGCAGTTACGGGGCCACAGATACGCAGTATTTT. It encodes CASSYGATDTQYF.

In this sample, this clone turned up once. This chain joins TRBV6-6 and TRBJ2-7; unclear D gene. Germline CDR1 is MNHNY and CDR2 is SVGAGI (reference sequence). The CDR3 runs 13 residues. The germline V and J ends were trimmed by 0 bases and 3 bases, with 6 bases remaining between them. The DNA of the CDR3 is TGTGCCAGCAGTTACTCAGGGAACTACGAGCAGTACTTC. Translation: CASSYSGNYEQYF.

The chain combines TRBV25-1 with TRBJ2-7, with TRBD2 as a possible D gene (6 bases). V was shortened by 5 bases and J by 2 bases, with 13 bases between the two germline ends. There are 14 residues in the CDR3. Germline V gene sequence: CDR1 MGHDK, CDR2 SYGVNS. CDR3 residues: CASSLSGEAYEQYF. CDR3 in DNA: TGTGCCAGCAGTCTATCGGGGGAGGCCTACGAGCAGTACTTC.

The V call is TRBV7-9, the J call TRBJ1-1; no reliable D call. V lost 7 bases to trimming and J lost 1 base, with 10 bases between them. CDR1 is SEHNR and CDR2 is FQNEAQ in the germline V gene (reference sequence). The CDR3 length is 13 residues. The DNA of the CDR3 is TGTGCCAGCATCAACTCAGGGAACACTGAAGCTTTCTTT. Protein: CASINSGNTEAFF.

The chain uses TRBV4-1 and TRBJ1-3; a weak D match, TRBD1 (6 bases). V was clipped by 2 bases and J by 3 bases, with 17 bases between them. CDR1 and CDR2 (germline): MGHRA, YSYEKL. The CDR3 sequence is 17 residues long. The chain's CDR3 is CASSQRPQGAYGNTIYF. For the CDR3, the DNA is TGCGCCAGCAGCCAACGGCCACAGGGAGCGTATGGAAACACCATATATTTT.

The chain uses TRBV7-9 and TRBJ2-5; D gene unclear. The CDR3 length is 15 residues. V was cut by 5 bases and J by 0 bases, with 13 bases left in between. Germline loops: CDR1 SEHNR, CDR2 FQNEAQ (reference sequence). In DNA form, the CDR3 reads TGTGCCAGCAGCCCATCTGACGGGTACCAAGAGACCCAGTACTTC. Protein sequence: CASSPSDGYQETQYF.

CDR3 in DNA: TGTGCCAGCAGCTTAGCGCAAGGGTTCGAGCAGTACTTC. Translating it yields CASSLAQGFEQYF. This chain joins TRBV7-9 and TRBJ2-7; the D is unclear. This CDR3 contains 13 residues. Germline CDR1 is SEHNR and CDR2 is FQNEAQ (reference sequence). Trimming left V 0 bases short and J 6 bases short, with 9 bases between.

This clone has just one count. The CDR3 here is CASSLEAGPTSDGYTF. For the CDR3, the DNA is TGTGCCAGCAGCTTAGAGGCAGGGCCCACGTCCGATGGCTACACCTTC. J is TRBJ1-2 and V is TRBV7-6, with D perhaps matching TRBD1 (5 bases). The CDR3 is 16 residues long. With 1 base removed from V and 6 bases from J, the gap between germline ends came to 18 bases. Germline V gene data show CDR1 as SGHVS and CDR2 as FNYEAQ.

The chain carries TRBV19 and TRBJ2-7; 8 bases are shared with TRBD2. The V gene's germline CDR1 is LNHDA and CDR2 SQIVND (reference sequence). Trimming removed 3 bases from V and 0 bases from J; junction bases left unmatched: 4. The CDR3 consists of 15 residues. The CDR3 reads CASSMESGGSYEQYF. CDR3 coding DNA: TGTGCCAGTAGTATGGAAAGCGGGGGCTCCTACGAGCAGTACTTC.

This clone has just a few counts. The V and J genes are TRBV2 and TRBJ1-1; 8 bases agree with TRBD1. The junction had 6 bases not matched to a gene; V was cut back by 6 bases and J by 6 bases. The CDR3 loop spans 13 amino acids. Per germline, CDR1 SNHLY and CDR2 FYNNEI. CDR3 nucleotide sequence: TGTGCCAGCAGCGTTCTACAGGGGGCTGAAGCTTTCTTT. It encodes CASSVLQGAEAFF.

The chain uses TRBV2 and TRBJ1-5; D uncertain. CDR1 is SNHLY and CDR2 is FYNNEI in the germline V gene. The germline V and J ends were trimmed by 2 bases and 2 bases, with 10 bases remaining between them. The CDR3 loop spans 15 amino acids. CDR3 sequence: CASSERAEGNQPQHF. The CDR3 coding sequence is TGTGCCAGCAGTGAAAGAGCAGAAGGCAATCAGCCCCAGCATTTT.

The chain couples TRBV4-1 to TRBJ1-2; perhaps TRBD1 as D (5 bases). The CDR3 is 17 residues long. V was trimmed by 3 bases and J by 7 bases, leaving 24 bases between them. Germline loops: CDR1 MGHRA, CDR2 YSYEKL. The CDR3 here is CASSHPGRVGPEVGYTF. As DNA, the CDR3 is TGCGCCAGCAGCCACCCGGGCAGGGTAGGGCCTGAGGTTGGCTACACCTTC.

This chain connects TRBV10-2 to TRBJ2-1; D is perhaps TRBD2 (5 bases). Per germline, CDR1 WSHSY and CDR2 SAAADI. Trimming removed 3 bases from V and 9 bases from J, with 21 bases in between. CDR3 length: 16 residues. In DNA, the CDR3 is TGCGCCAGCAGTGACCTAGCAGAACAAAGGGCCGGTGAGCAGTTCTTC. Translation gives CASSDLAEQRAGEQFF.

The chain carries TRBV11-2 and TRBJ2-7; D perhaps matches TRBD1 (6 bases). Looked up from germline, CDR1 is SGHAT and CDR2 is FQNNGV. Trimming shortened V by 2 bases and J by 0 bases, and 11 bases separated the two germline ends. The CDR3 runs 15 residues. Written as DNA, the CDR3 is TGTGCCAGCAGCTTAAGCAACAGGGACTCCTACGAGCAGTACTTC. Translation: CASSLSNRDSYEQYF.

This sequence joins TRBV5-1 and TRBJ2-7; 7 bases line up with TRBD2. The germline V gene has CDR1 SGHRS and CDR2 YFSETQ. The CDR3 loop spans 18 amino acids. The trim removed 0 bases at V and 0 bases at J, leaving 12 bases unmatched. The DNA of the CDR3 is TGCGCCAGCAGCTTGGGTCGAGCGGGATTTAAGAACTCCTACGAGCAGTACTTC. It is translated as CASSLGRAGFKNSYEQYF.

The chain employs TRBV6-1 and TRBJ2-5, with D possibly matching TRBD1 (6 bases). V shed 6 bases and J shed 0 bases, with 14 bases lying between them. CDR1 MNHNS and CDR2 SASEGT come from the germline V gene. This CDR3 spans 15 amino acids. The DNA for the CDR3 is TGTGCCAGCAGCCAACAGGGCTCGTACCAAGAGACCCAGTACTTC. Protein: CASSQQGSYQETQYF.

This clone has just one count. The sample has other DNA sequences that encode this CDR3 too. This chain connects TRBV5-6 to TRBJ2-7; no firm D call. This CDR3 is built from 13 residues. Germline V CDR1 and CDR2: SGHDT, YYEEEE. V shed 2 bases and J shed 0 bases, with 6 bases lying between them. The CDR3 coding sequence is TGTGCCAGCAGCTTCAGCCTCTCCTACGAGCAGTACTTC. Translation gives CASSFSLSYEQYF. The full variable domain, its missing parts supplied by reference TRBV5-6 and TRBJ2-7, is DAGVTQSPTHLIKTRGQQVTLRCSPKSGHDTVSWYQQALGQGPQFIFQYYEEEERQRGNFPDRFSGHQFPNYSSELNVNALLLGDSALYLCASSFSLSYEQYFGPGTRLTVT.

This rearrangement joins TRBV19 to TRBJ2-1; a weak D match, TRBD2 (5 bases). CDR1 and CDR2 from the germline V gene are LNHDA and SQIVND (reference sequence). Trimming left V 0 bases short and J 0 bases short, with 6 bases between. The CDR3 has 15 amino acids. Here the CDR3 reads CASSIEGSSYNEQFF. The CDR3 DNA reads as TGTGCCAGTAGTATAGAAGGGAGCTCCTACAATGAGCAGTTCTTC. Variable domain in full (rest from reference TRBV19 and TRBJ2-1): DGGITQSPKYLFRKEGQNVTLSCEQNLNHDAMYWYRQDPGQGLRLIYYSQIVNDFQKGDIAEGYSVSREKKESFPLTVTSAQKNPTAFYLCASSIEGSSYNEQFFGPGTRLTVL.